These 15 T cell receptor beta chains share one sample of origin, sequenced in a study of somatic mutations in cytotoxic T cells in rheumatoid arthritis. Method: immunoSEQ multiplex PCR; TCRdb's copy keeps in-frame clones and lacks some. The data hold some 6,700 clones, with 70% to 85% observed a single time. The source was CD8+ T cells sorted from blood, collected at a follow-up visit. The receptors stem from a woman aged 65 to 85 with rheumatoid arthritis.

To note about this clone: At one end the junction does not follow the germline gene, possibly because of a read error. This chain uses TRBV5-1 with TRBJ1-2, with TRBD1 identical over 9 bases. This CDR3 spans 13 amino acids. Germline V lookup: CDR1 SGHRS, CDR2 YFSETQ. CDR3 sequence (DNA): TGCGCCGGCAGCGGGACAGGGAACTATGGCTACACCTTC. This sequence encodes CAGSGTGNYGYTF.

The chain links TRBV4-1 to TRBJ2-1; D call uncertain. Looked up from germline, CDR1 is MGHRA and CDR2 is YSYEKL. Trimming left V 3 bases short and J 9 bases short, with 18 bases between. The CDR3 consists of 15 residues. The CDR3 nucleotides read TGCGCCAGCAGCCATCCCGGACGCAGGATGGGTGAGCAGTTCTTC. It is translated as CASSHPGRRMGEQFF.

About this clone itself: One junction end disagrees with the germline gene, perhaps due to a read error. This chain links TRBV5-5 with TRBJ2-7, with no clear D. The CDR3 is 11 amino acids. CDR1 is SGHKS and CDR2 is YYEKEE in the germline V gene (reference sequence). As DNA, the CDR3 is TGTGCCAGCAGCTTGGACTTTAGACGCTTCTTC. It codes for CASSLDFRRFF.

The V call is TRBV7-2, the J call TRBJ2-3; 13 nucleotides align to TRBD2. The germline CDR1 and CDR2 sequences are SGHTA and FQGNSA. CDR3 length: 16 amino acids. Trimming took 5 bases from V and 5 from J; bases not matched to a gene: 7. The CDR3 DNA follows: TGTGCCAGCAGCCGTGGACTAGCGGGAGTTGTAGATACGCAGTATTTT. Translation gives CASSRGLAGVVDTQYF.

The V gene is TRBV11-3, the J gene TRBJ2-7; 11 bases match TRBD2. The J segment lost 4 bases and the V segment lost 1 base, leaving 6 bases of the junction unmatched. The length of the CDR3 is 16 residues. From germline, CDR1 is SGHNT and CDR2 YENEEA. CDR3 DNA: TGTGCCAGCAGCTTAGTTGGTAGCGGGAGGGTGTACGAGCAGTACTTC. Amino acid sequence: CASSLVGSGRVYEQYF.

The J gene is TRBJ1-5, the V gene TRBV4-1; D might be TRBD1 (6 bases). The V gene lost 3 bases and the J gene lost 5 bases, with 11 bases spanning the gap. The germline V gene encodes CDR1 MGHRA and CDR2 YSYEKL. The CDR3 loop spans 14 amino acids. This CDR3 reads CASSHGGGHQPQHF. Written as DNA, the CDR3 is TGCGCCAGCAGCCATGGAGGGGGACATCAGCCCCAGCATTTT.

Concerning this clone: Sequence at one end of the junction differs from germline and may be a read error. V usage is TRBV5-4 and J usage is TRBJ2-4; D is possibly TRBD2 (6 bases). Germline CDR1 reads SGHNT; CDR2 reads YYREEE (reference sequence). The CDR3 totals 12 residues. The CDR3 spells CASSLSGEMGNF. DNA of the CDR3: TGTGCCAGCAGCTTGTCGGGGGAGATGGGGAACTTC.

This clone was found a few times. CDR3 bases: TGTGCCAGCAGTGAGGTGGACAGCTCCTACGAGCAGTACTTC. Its translation is CASSEVDSSYEQYF. The chain uses TRBV2 and TRBJ2-7; weak D call: TRBD1 (6 bases). The CDR3 spans 14 residues. Looked up from germline, CDR1 is SNHLY and CDR2 is FYNNEI. The V end lost 3 bases, the J end lost 0 bases, and 9 bases lay between the germline ends.

This chain uses TRBV10-3 with TRBJ1-2; no firm D call. The CDR3 runs to 13 residues. From germline, CDR1 is ENHRY and CDR2 SYGVKD. The V end was cut by 2 bases, the J end by 4 bases, with 8 bases between. CDR3 protein: CAISEVPSYGYTF. The CDR3 DNA is TGTGCCATCAGTGAGGTTCCCAGCTATGGCTACACCTTC.

V and J are TRBV29-1 and TRBJ2-5; 7 nucleotides align to TRBD2. The junction had 14 bases not matched to a gene; V was cut back by 2 bases and J by 5 bases. Germline lookup yields CDR1 SQVTM and CDR2 ANQGSEA. This CDR3 region has 16 residues. CDR3 DNA sequence: TGCAGCGTTGAACCCCTTCTCGGCGGGGGTTGGGAGACCCAGTACTTC. It yields the protein CSVEPLLGGGWETQYF.

The J gene is TRBJ2-2, the V gene TRBV5-1; D may be TRBD1 (5 bases). CDR1 is SGHRS and CDR2 is YFSETQ in the germline V gene. The CDR3 spans 15 residues. V dropped 0 bases and J dropped 1 base, with 7 bases sitting between them. The CDR3 nucleotides read TGCGCCAGCAGCTTGGGGCAGGGGAACACCGGGGAGCTGTTTTTT. Translated, it gives CASSLGQGNTGELFF. The full variable domain, in which reference TRBV5-1 and TRBJ2-2 provide the parts outside the CDR3, is KAGVTQTPRYLIKTRGQQVTLSCSPISGHRSVSWYQQTPGQGLQFLFEYFSETQRNKGNFPGRFSGRQFSNSRSEMNVSTLELGDSALYLCASSLGQGNTGELFFGEGSRLTVL.

The chain joins TRBV9 to TRBJ2-1; 12 bases line up with TRBD2. The CDR3 has 16 amino acids. The germline CDR1 and CDR2 sequences are SGDLS and YYNGEE. V gave up 4 bases and J gave up 7 bases; unmatched junction bases: 9. CDR3 DNA: TGTGCCAGCAGCTCACGGACTAGCGGGACCAGGAATGAGCAGTTCTTC. This encodes CASSSRTSGTRNEQFF.

The chain employs TRBV7-6 and TRBJ2-5; D is tentatively TRBD1 or TRBD2 (7 bases each). With 7 bases removed from V and 4 bases from J, the gap between germline ends came to 19 bases. The CDR3 runs 15 residues. Germline loops: CDR1 SGHVS, CDR2 FNYEAQ. The CDR3 region has the DNA TGTGCCAGCACCCCAGCGGGCAGGGGGGGAGAGACCCAGTACTTC. Translated, it gives CASTPAGRGGETQYF.

J is TRBJ1-5 and V is TRBV5-1; unclear D gene. This CDR3 has 15 residues. Germline CDR1 reads SGHRS; CDR2 reads YFSETQ. The V and J ends lost 0 bases and 3 bases respectively, with 10 bases between them. The CDR3 nucleotides are TGCGCCAGCAGCTTGGACAGCAGCTCCAATCAGCCCCAGCATTTT. It specifies CASSLDSSSNQPQHF.

This clone was picked up one time. The rearrangement uses TRBV5-1 and TRBJ2-3, with D perhaps matching TRBD1 or TRBD2 (5 bases each). Germline-derived CDR1 and CDR2 are SGHRS and YFSETQ. There are 14 residues in the CDR3. The germline V and J ends were trimmed by 4 bases and 6 bases, with 15 bases remaining between them. This CDR3 reads CASSKDRGVDTQYF. Written as DNA, the CDR3 is TGCGCCAGCAGCAAGGACCGGGGCGTTGATACGCAGTATTTT.